These 6 T cell receptor beta chains were all obtained from the same sample, sequenced in a study of control samples from healthy donors and cancer patients. The table came from immunoSEQ multiplex PCR; TCRdb's copy has only in-frame clones and leaves some out. Of around 140,000 clones listed, about 89% were seen once; the top ten hold approximately 7.2%. Source material: blood. Receptors were obtained from a man aged 18-30 years in good health.

The rearrangement joins TRBV7-2 to TRBJ2-1; the match to TRBD2 covers 7 bases. Germline values: CDR1 SGHTA, CDR2 FQGNSA. This CDR3 contains 14 residues. The V segment lost 5 bases and the J segment 5 bases; nucleotides outside the gene matches: 6. The CDR3 spells CASSPWEGHNEQFF. CDR3 coding DNA: TGTGCCAGCAGCCCTTGGGAGGGGCACAATGAGCAGTTCTTC.

The rearrangement uses TRBV6-1 and TRBJ1-1, with D unclear. CDR1 MNHNS and CDR2 SASEGT come from the germline V gene. This CDR3 has 13 residues. Trimming pared 2 bases from V and 7 bases from J, leaving 11 bases between. CDR3 coding DNA: TGTGCCAGCAGTGAACCAGCGACTAATGAAGCTTTCTTT. The encoded protein is CASSEPATNEAFF.

This rearrangement joins TRBV5-8 to TRBJ1-5, with D hard to call. V was clipped by 2 bases and J by 4 bases, with 19 bases between them. Germline assignment: CDR1 SGHTS and CDR2 YDEGEE. CDR3 length: 17 residues. DNA for the CDR3: TGTGCCAGCAGCTTCTCCTTTCGGACCATAATAAATCAGCCCCAGCATTTT. Encoded protein: CASSFSFRTIINQPQHF. The whole variable domain, remainder taken from reference TRBV5-8 and TRBJ1-5, is EAGVTQSPTHLIKTRGQQATLRCSPISGHTSVYWYQQALGLGLQFLLWYDEGEERNRGNFPPRFSGRQFPNYSSELNVNALELEDSALYLCASSFSFRTIINQPQHFGDGTRLSIL.

The chain is built from TRBV30 and TRBJ1-4; D gene uncertain. The germline V gene has CDR1 GTSNPN and CDR2 SVGIG (reference sequence). This CDR3 spans 14 amino acids. The CDR3 coding sequence is TGTGCTTTTTCGACCGGGGTGGGGAATGAAAAACTGTTTTTT. Translation: CAFSTGVGNEKLFF.

V and J are TRBV4-1 and TRBJ1-3, with TRBD1 matching over 7 bases. Germline V gene sequence: CDR1 MGHRA, CDR2 YSYEKL. V dropped 0 bases and J dropped 5; count of bases not matched to a gene: 7. The CDR3 has 16 amino acids. DNA of the CDR3: TGCGCCAGCAGCCAAGAGGGCAGGGGGGGACGAAACACCATATATTTT. Residues: CASSQEGRGGRNTIYF.

The gene calls are TRBV11-2 and TRBJ2-2, with D uncertain. Germline loops: CDR1 SGHAT, CDR2 FQNNGV. This CDR3 has 13 residues. V lost 0 bases and J lost 7, with 6 bases in between. CDR3 residues: CASSLDLGGELFF. The CDR3 nucleotides are TGTGCCAGCAGCTTAGATCTGGGCGGGGAGCTGTTTTTT.